This T cell receptor beta chain was sequenced during a study of blood T cell repertoires in COVID-19. Study information: Acute and convalescent COVID-19 samples came from the United States, Italy and Spain.

Germline CDR1 is LGHNA and CDR2 is YSLEER. The V and J ends lost 2 bases and 3 bases, in that order; junction bases with no gene match: 5. The CDR3 is 18 amino acids. In the source study's methods: Quantification of nucleated cells was approximated via reference gene primer amplification. This table comes from immunoSEQ multiplex PCR, and its TCRdb copy is limited to in-frame clones, with some not included. That table supplies the V and J calls and clone size; D and trimming were determined from the DNA. The table lists approximately 150,000 clones, 80% to 90% of them singletons, with 13% in the top ten.

The receptor was isolated from a man younger than 35 with COVID-19, enrolled during active disease. The chain links TRBV4-3 to TRBJ2-2; the match to TRBD2 covers 14 bases. The sample consisted of peripheral blood. The CDR3 DNA reads as TGCGCCAGCAGCCAATCGGGACTAGCGGGAGTACACACCGGGGAGCTGTTTTTT. Translated: CASSQSGLAGVHTGELFF.